This T cell receptor beta chain was identified during a study of cytomegalovirus exposure and HLA in healthy donors. The PCR employed 60 Vbeta primers together with 13 Jbeta primers. Some clones are missing from TCRdb's copy, which holds only in-frame ones; the method was immunoSEQ multiplex PCR. The sample includes under 150,000 clones, 73% of them seen just once. Findings and limits, study-wide: In an earlier analysis, productive rearrangement rates for most beta V segments clustered near 87% or 30%. A later analysis revealed that TCR association rates differed between HLA loci, peaking at DRB1 and bottoming out at HLA-C.

Comment on this clone: Antigen specificity is unknown.

From germline, CDR1 is SNHLY and CDR2 FYNNEI. CDR3 length: 16 amino acids. Losses at the gene ends were 1 base for V and 9 bases for J; bases not matched to a gene: 11. The sequencing input was PBMCs. The source is a human donor in good health. The rearrangement uses TRBV2 and TRBJ2-1; 8 bases align to TRBD2. The CDR3 nucleotides are TGTGCCAGCAGTGAAGGCAAGCGGGAGTCGAGGAGTGAGCAGTTCTTC. Encoded protein: CASSEGKRESRSEQFF.